These T cell receptor beta chains were read from a single sample in a study of shared clonotypes between healthy human individuals. Using immunoSEQ multiplex PCR, the repertoire was profiled, and TCRdb retains in-frame clones only, with some absent. The table has about 680,000 clones, around 90% seen once. Material for sequencing was naive CD8+ T cells sorted from blood. The receptor source for this set is a man aged 25-40 years in good health. The CDR3 runs from the conserved cysteine through the conserved F or W. Each record gives: V gene, clone size, CDR3 length, D gene, J gene, CDR3 protein, CDR3 DNA. The D gene is left open where the match is weak. Clone sizes are given selectively: once, few, many, or a class where the clone is expanded.

TRBV7-9	.	15	.	TRBJ2-7	CASSGTGRFSYEQYF	TGTGCCAGCAGTGGTACAGGGAGATTCTCCTACGAGCAGTACTTC
TRBV6-1	.	14	TRBD1	TRBJ1-4	CASRRTGEIEKLFF	TGTGCCAGCAGACGGACAGGGGAGATTGAAAAACTGTTTTTT
TRBV7-8	.	16	.	TRBJ2-6	CASSFTVQSGANVLTF	TGTGCCAGCAGCTTCACCGTGCAATCTGGGGCCAACGTCCTGACTTTC
TRBV2	.	16	TRBD1	TRBJ2-7	CASSEIGGTGGWEQYF	TGTGCCAGCAGTGAAATTGGTGGGACAGGGGGGTGGGAGCAGTACTTC
TRBV5-8	.	15	TRBD1	TRBJ2-7	CASSLDRGLSHEQYF	TGTGCCAGCAGCTTGGACAGGGGGCTCTCCCACGAGCAGTACTTC
TRBV11-2	once	14	TRBD2	TRBJ2-3	CATIAGVSADTQYF	TGTGCCACGATAGCGGGAGTTAGTGCAGATACGCAGTATTTT
TRBV7-9	once	15	.	TRBJ2-2	CASSFLRGNTGELFF	TGTGCCAGCAGCTTTTTGAGGGGAAACACCGGGGAGCTGTTTTTT
TRBV7-9	.	14	.	TRBJ1-2	CASSSTGADYGYTF	TGTGCCAGCAGCTCAACCGGGGCGGACTATGGCTACACCTTC
TRBV25-1	few	15	TRBD1	TRBJ2-5	CASSEFGTAQETQYF	TGTGCCAGCAGTGAATTCGGGACAGCACAAGAGACCCAGTACTTC
TRBV4-2	once	14	.	TRBJ1-2	CASGFAGANYGYTF	TGTGCCAGTGGGTTCGCAGGGGCTAACTATGGCTACACCTTC
TRBV13	.	14	.	TRBJ2-3	CASSPRPSTDTQYF	TGTGCCAGCAGCCCTCGCCCCAGCACAGATACGCAGTATTTT
TRBV6-5	.	12	.	TRBJ2-5	CASIGSLGAQYF	TGTGCCAGCATCGGATCGCTGGGGGCCCAGTACTTC
TRBV10-3	.	14	.	TRBJ2-3	CAIRGSGDTDTQYF	TGTGCCATCAGGGGCTCTGGAGACACAGATACGCAGTATTTT
TRBV7-9	.	17	TRBD1	TRBJ2-7	CASSGQSGQGFSYEQYF	TGTGCCAGCAGCGGCCAATCAGGACAGGGGTTCTCCTACGAGCAGTACTTC
TRBV7-9	medium-sized	16	TRBD2	TRBJ2-1	CASSATGLAGDNEQFF	TGTGCCAGCAGCGCAACGGGACTAGCGGGTGACAATGAGCAGTTCTTC
TRBV27	.	14	.	TRBJ2-3	CASSLIGSPQSAYF	TGTGCCAGCAGCTTAATCGGATCACCCCAAAGTGCGTATTTT
TRBV27	.	15	TRBD1	TRBJ2-5	CASSPRDRAQETQYF	TGTGCCAGCAGCCCTCGGGACAGGGCCCAAGAGACCCAGTACTTC
TRBV15	.	17	.	TRBJ2-7	CATSRPESRGTTGEQYF	TGTGCCACCAGCAGACCTGAAAGTAGGGGTACGACGGGGGAGCAGTACTTC
TRBV29-1	.	11	.	TRBJ1-1	CSVATGTEAFF	TGCAGCGTGGCGACAGGCACTGAAGCTTTCTTT
TRBV18	once	14	.	TRBJ2-1	CASSPGGQSGEQFF	TGTGCCAGCTCACCGGGAGGACAGTCCGGTGAGCAGTTCTTC
TRBV5-1	.	14	.	TRBJ2-7	CASSLVGRLYEQYF	TGCGCCAGCAGCTTGGTAGGCAGATTATACGAGCAGTACTTC
TRBV7-6	.	16	.	TRBJ2-5	CASSLEWGGVQETQYF	TGTGCCAGCAGCTTAGAATGGGGGGGCGTTCAAGAGACCCAGTACTTC
TRBV6-5	few	14	TRBD1	TRBJ1-2	CASSPGTGTSGYTF	TGTGCCAGCAGCCCCGGGACAGGGACTTCTGGCTACACCTTC
TRBV5-4	.	16	.	TRBJ1-1	CASSDPGAAAGTEAFF	TGTGCCAGCAGCGACCCAGGGGCCGCGGCAGGCACTGAAGCTTTCTTT
TRBV30	.	11	.	TRBJ2-7	CAWGGGDEQYF	TGTGCCTGGGGAGGGGGGGACGAGCAGTACTTC
TRBV29-1	.	14	TRBD2	TRBJ2-7	CSAQEAGGDVEQYF	TGCAGCGCCCAAGAGGCGGGAGGTGATGTCGAGCAGTACTTC
TRBV7-2	.	14	.	TRBJ2-1	CASSFISSYNEQFF	TGTGCCAGCAGCTTCATAAGCTCCTACAATGAGCAGTTCTTC
TRBV5-1	.	14	.	TRBJ2-7	CASSLEASSYEQYF	TGCGCCAGCAGCTTGGAAGCTTCTTCCTACGAGCAGTACTTC
TRBV5-4	.	14	TRBD2	TRBJ2-7	CASSLDLADYEQYF	TGTGCCAGCAGCTTGGATCTAGCGGACTACGAGCAGTACTTC
TRBV5-1	.	15	.	TRBJ2-7	CASSLAGDGAYEQYF	TGCGCCAGCAGCTTGGCTGGGGACGGAGCCTACGAGCAGTACTTC
TRBV7-9	.	13	.	TRBJ2-1	CASRIGPINEQFF	TGTGCCAGTCGAATCGGGCCTATCAATGAGCAGTTCTTC
TRBV5-4	.	13	.	TRBJ2-1	CASSLVEDNEQFF	TGTGCCAGCAGCTTGGTCGAGGACAATGAGCAGTTCTTC
TRBV18	.	18	.	TRBJ1-2	CASSPSRWRTESFRGYTF	TGTGCCAGCTCACCATCTCGGTGGAGGACGGAAAGTTTCAGGGGCTACACCTTC
TRBV6-6	.	15	.	TRBJ2-7	CASSFSGQSSYEQYF	TGTGCCAGCAGCTTCAGCGGGCAAAGCTCCTACGAGCAGTACTTC
TRBV27	.	16	.	TRBJ2-7	CASSLDGGSSSYEQYF	TGTGCCAGCAGTTTAGATGGCGGGTCCAGCTCCTACGAGCAGTACTTC
TRBV9	.	17	TRBD2	TRBJ2-2	CASSVDVAGPNTGELFF	TGTGCCAGCAGCGTAGATGTAGCGGGACCGAACACCGGGGAGCTGTTTTTT
TRBV28	.	14	.	TRBJ2-5	CASSPTRAGETQYF	TGTGCCAGCAGCCCCACTAGAGCGGGAGAGACCCAGTACTTC